The 9 T cell receptor beta chains given below trace back to one sample, sequenced in a study of cytomegalovirus exposure and HLA in healthy donors. In the PCR, 60 Vbeta and 13 Jbeta primers were used. TCRdb's table, derived via immunoSEQ multiplex PCR, lists solely in-frame clones and lacks some. This table has about 180,000 clones, roughly 82% appearing once. Sequenced material: PBMCs. The receptors were sampled from a man between 35 and 55 years old in good health and CMV-seronegative.

The rearrangement uses TRBV6-1 and TRBJ2-7; no clear D. V gave up 1 base and J gave up 2 bases, with 6 bases separating them. The CDR3 has 13 residues. Germline V lookup: CDR1 MNHNS, CDR2 SASEGT. This chain's CDR3 is CASSEGRTYEQYF. The CDR3 bases are TGTGCCAGCAGTGAAGGGCGGACCTACGAGCAGTACTTC.

The chain combines TRBV5-1 with TRBJ2-5; no definite D call. The CDR3 sequence is 13 residues long. The V and J ends lost 0 bases and 2 bases respectively, with 5 bases between them. Looked up from germline, CDR1 is SGHRS and CDR2 is YFSETQ. For the CDR3, the DNA is TGCGCCAGCAGCTTGGGGCCTCAAGAGACCCAGTACTTC. This translates into CASSLGPQETQYF.

This rearrangement joins TRBV9 to TRBJ1-2, with D possibly being TRBD1 (5 bases). The germline V and J ends were trimmed by 1 base and 6 bases, with 10 bases remaining between them. This CDR3 has 13 residues. The germline gives CDR1 SGDLS, CDR2 YYNGEE. CDR3 in amino acids: CASSVTEQDGYTF. CDR3 coding DNA: TGTGCCAGCAGCGTAACAGAACAGGATGGCTACACCTTC.

V is TRBV7-9 and J is TRBJ1-1; D possibly corresponds to TRBD1 (5 bases). CDR3 size: 12 residues. Per germline, CDR1 SEHNR and CDR2 FQNEAQ (reference sequence). V lost 5 bases to trimming and J lost 11 bases, with 15 bases between them. The CDR3 DNA reads TGTGCCAGCAGCGTATACGCGGGGGAGGCTTTCTTT. It translates to CASSVYAGEAFF.

The chain uses TRBV14 and TRBJ1-5, with D perhaps TRBD1 (6 bases). The CDR3 contains 13 residues. CDR1 is SGHDN, CDR2 FVKESK, per germline. The V end lost 0 bases, the J end lost 10 bases, and 10 bases lay between the germline ends. CDR3 region: CASSQDRGLPQHF. For the CDR3, the DNA is TGTGCCAGCAGCCAAGACAGGGGCTTACCCCAGCATTTT.

This clone has only a few counts. V gene TRBV6-5 combines with J gene TRBJ2-2, with D uncertain. The CDR3 is 12 amino acids. Deletions cut 6 bases from V and 6 bases from J, with 8 bases between. CDR1 and CDR2 (germline): MNHEY, SVGAGI. The CDR3 region is CASSRSSGELFF. In DNA, the CDR3 is TGTGCCAGCAGCCGTAGCTCCGGGGAGCTGTTTTTT.

The chain is built from TRBV30 and TRBJ1-2; D ambiguous. The germline gives CDR1 GTSNPN, CDR2 SVGIG (reference sequence). The CDR3 contains 16 residues. The V gene lost 1 base and the J gene lost 0 bases, with 15 bases spanning the gap. CDR3 coding DNA: TGTGCCTGGAGTGCAACCGGGAGGCGTGCTAACTATGGCTACACCTTC. It specifies CAWSATGRRANYGYTF.

V and J are TRBV11-3 and TRBJ2-2; TRBD2 is a possible D gene (6 bases). The CDR3 covers 14 residues. The ends were cut back, 8 bases at V and 0 bases at J, with 10 bases in the middle. The germline gives CDR1 SGHNT, CDR2 YENEEA. CDR3 residues: CASQGGANTGELFF. The CDR3 DNA reads TGTGCCAGCCAAGGAGGGGCGAACACCGGGGAGCTGTTTTTT.

This rearrangement joins TRBV11-3 to TRBJ1-4; 11 bases are shared with TRBD1. CDR1 is SGHNT and CDR2 is YENEEA in the germline V gene. The V and J ends lost 4 bases and 7 bases, in that order; junction bases with no gene match: 5. CDR3 length: 15 residues. The CDR3 DNA is TGTGCCAGCAGCTCGGACAGGGGGCTTTTTGAAAAACTGTTTTTT. As protein: CASSSDRGLFEKLFF.